This note documents a single T cell receptor beta chain sequence. The data stem from a study of blood T cell repertoires in COVID-19. The CDR3 extends over 14 amino acids. With V trimmed by 4 bases and J by 7 bases, 6 bases remained unmatched. Germline V gene lookup returns CDR1 LGHNA and CDR2 YNFKEQ. Data came from immunoSEQ multiplex PCR; TCRdb stores just in-frame clones and leaves some out. The sample shows fewer than 70,000 clones, roughly 89% of them seen only once. The TCR originated in a man between 45 and 60 years old with active COVID-19. V gene TRBV4-2 combines with J gene TRBJ2-2, with 7 bases identical to TRBD2. Material: peripheral blood. The CDR3 sequence is CASSRGLDGGELFF. The CDR3 DNA is TGTGCCAGCAGCCGCGGACTAGACGGCGGGGAGCTGTTTTTT.